Shown below are 5 T cell receptor beta chains from a single sample sequenced in a study of immune evolution from preneoplasia to lung adenocarcinoma. The data were produced by immunoSEQ multiplex PCR, yet TCRdb's version contains in-frame clones alone and is incomplete. The profile shows around 10,000 clones, 60% to 85% of them singletons. Sequencing input: FFPE minimally invasive lung adenocarcinoma tissue. These receptors all come from a person aged 55-85 years with lung adenocarcinoma.

The V and J genes are TRBV9 and TRBJ1-3; tentative D call: TRBD1 (5 bases). Germline lookup yields CDR1 SGDLS and CDR2 YYNGEE. V lost 0 bases and J 8 bases, leaving 15 bases between the germline ends. This CDR3 comprises 15 residues. In DNA form, the CDR3 reads TGTGCCAGCAGCGTAGCGGCGGGGCCCAGGGACACCATATATTTT. Its translation: CASSVAAGPRDTIYF.

V usage is TRBV11-3 and J usage is TRBJ1-1; D remains unclear. This CDR3 has 13 amino acids. Germline loops: CDR1 SGHNT, CDR2 YENEEA. V lost 4 bases, J lost 6 bases, and 12 bases lay in between. This CDR3 reads CASSSNLGAEAFF. The CDR3 nucleotides read TGTGCCAGCAGCTCAAACTTGGGCGCTGAAGCTTTCTTT. The whole variable domain, filled in from reference TRBV11-3 and TRBJ1-1, reads EAGVVQSPRYKIIEKKQPVAFWCNPISGHNTLYWYLQNLGQGPELLIRYENEEAVDDSQLPKDRFSAERLKGVDSTLKIQPAELGDSAVYLCASSSNLGAEAFFGQGTRLTVV.

This chain links TRBV5-4 with TRBJ1-2, with D possibly TRBD1 on 5 matching bases. The length of the CDR3 is 16 residues. Germline CDR1 reads SGHNT; CDR2 reads YYREEE (reference sequence). Trimming took 0 bases from V and 0 from J, leaving 12 bases between them. The CDR3 is CASSLDRRASNYGYTF. As DNA, the CDR3 is TGTGCCAGCAGCTTGGACAGGCGCGCCTCTAACTATGGCTACACCTTC. Drawing the rest from reference TRBV5-4 and TRBJ1-2, the complete variable domain is ETGVTQSPTHLIKTRGQQVTLRCSSQSGHNTVSWYQQALGQGPQFIFQYYREEENGRGNFPPRFSGLQFPNYSSELNVNALELDDSALYLCASSLDRRASNYGYTFGSGTRLTVV.

The CDR3 bases are TGTGCCAGCAGTGAAGAGAGGGCGGGAAACATTCAGTACTTC. This encodes CASSEERAGNIQYF. The chain is built from TRBV25-1 and TRBJ2-4; a possible D gene is TRBD2 (5 bases). CDR1 is MGHDK, CDR2 SYGVNS, per germline. The CDR3 spans 14 residues. V was cut by 2 bases and J by 6 bases, with 11 bases left in between. Drawing the rest from reference TRBV25-1 and TRBJ2-4, the complete variable domain is EADIYQTPRYLVIGTGKKITLECSQTMGHDKMYWYQQDPGMELHLIHYSYGVNSTEKGDLSSESTVSRIRTEHFPLTLESARPSHTSQYLCASSEERAGNIQYFGAGTRLSVL.

This chain joins TRBV27 and TRBJ2-7; D is perhaps TRBD2 (5 bases). V was pared by 8 bases and J by 9 bases, with 14 bases between. Looked up from germline, CDR1 is MNHEY and CDR2 is SMNVEV (reference sequence). The CDR3 contains 11 residues. Written as DNA, the CDR3 is TGTGCCAGCGGCCCCGGCCGGGGGCAGTACTTC. It is translated as CASGPGRGQYF.